This T cell receptor (beta chain) emerged from a study of blood T cell repertoires in COVID-19. Generated by immunoSEQ multiplex PCR, the TCRdb table keeps only in-frame clones and is missing some. Here the sample spans fewer than 250,000 clones, 89% being singletons. The CDR3 is 14 residues long. Germline values: CDR1 MNHEY, CDR2 SVGAGI. J lost 3 bases, V lost 8 bases, and 8 bases had no gene match. This rearrangement joins TRBV6-5 to TRBJ2-5; 8 bases are shared with TRBD2. Sequencing used peripheral blood. The TCR originated in a woman aged 40 to 55 with acute or convalescent COVID-19. The CDR3 spells CASGPGGAKETQYF. The CDR3 nucleotides read TGTGCCAGCGGTCCCGGGGGGGCAAAAGAGACCCAGTACTTC.